The clone carrying this T cell receptor (beta chain) was observed at least ten times. A Seattle source enrolled patients during active infection and followed them longitudinally. CDR1 and CDR2 from the germline V gene are MNHEY and SMNVEV (reference sequence). Unmatched junction bases numbered 7, after V lost 7 bases and J lost 2 bases. This CDR3 region has 14 residues. The sample comes from a study of blood T cell repertoires in COVID-19. Study background: Nucleic acid was either cDNA or gDNA, and it came from T cells, B-cell-depleted T cells, or PBMCs.

The authors' processing: Cell counts per sample came from amplifying reference gene primers. Measured with immunoSEQ multiplex PCR; TCRdb has only the in-frame clones, and not every one. V and J calls and clone size come straight from that table; D and trimming were deduced from the DNA. The data hold approximately 90,000 clones, with roughly 74% observed a single time. The sequencing sample was made of peripheral blood. The chain has TRBV27 and TRBJ1-1; 7 bases agree with TRBD1. The TCR comes from a man in his 70s with COVID-19, enrolled during active disease. The CDR3: CASKRGQTNTEAFF. CDR3 nucleotides: TGTGCCAGCAAAAGGGGACAGACCAACACTGAAGCTTTCTTT.